This TCR beta chain was sequenced for a study of graft-versus-host responses after intestinal transplantation. This clone was found a few times. Its antigen is currently unknown. CDR3 length: 13 residues. In germline, CDR1 is SEHNR, CDR2 FQNEAQ (reference sequence). V dropped 6 bases and J dropped 6; count of bases not matched to a gene: 7. The study's findings and limits: The marrow of recipients harbored GvH clones, and ileum or blood showed some of them first. In patients with graft-donor T cell macrochimerism, allograft graft-versus-host to host-versus-graft clonal ratios were high.

This table comes from immunoSEQ multiplex PCR, and its TCRdb copy is limited to in-frame clones, with some not included. This sample has tens of thousands of clones; just under 95% occur once, and the top ten carry approximately 1%. The chain employs TRBV7-9 and TRBJ1-2; 7 bases are a match to TRBD1. The sample consisted of unstimulated CD8+ T cells sorted from spleen or lymph node cells, taken before transplant. This receptor was obtained from a human donor who was the organ donor for an intestinal transplant. DNA of the CDR3: TGTGCCAGCAGGACTCAGGGGGGCCATGGCTACACCTTC. Its protein product is CASRTQGGHGYTF. Based on the CDR3 plus reference TRBV7-9 and TRBJ1-2, the full variable domain is DTGVSQNPRHKITKRGQNVTFRCDPISEHNRLYWYRQTLGQGPEFLTYFQNEAQLEKSRLLSDRFSAERPKGSFSTLEIQRTEQGDSAMYLCASRTQGGHGYTFGSGTRLTVV.